Following are 5 T cell receptor beta chains from one sample sequenced in a study of T cells in Graves' hyperthyroidism and ophthalmopathy. Template material for amplifying TCR beta CDR3 regions consisted of RNA transcripts. When the TCR CDR3 underwent first-round RT-PCR, the HTBI primer set was used. TCRdb processed the multiplex PCR reads anew with MiXCR; each CDR3 protein has one entry. The table records over 700,000 distinct CDR3 sequences, about 19% of them present only once. The source material was blood. The receptors derive from a woman aged 50 to 65 with Graves' hyperthyroidism that later progressed to Graves' ophthalmopathy.

This chain uses TRBV29-1 with TRBJ2-7, with 7 nucleotides matching TRBD1. The CDR3 runs to 13 residues. The V gene's germline CDR1 is SQVTM and CDR2 ANQGSEA. With 7 bases clipped from V and 2 bases from J, the junction kept 8 bases outside the gene matches. The CDR3 protein is CSARTGDTYEQYF. DNA of the CDR3: TGCAGCGCAAGGACAGGTGATACCTACGAGCAGTACTTC.

This rearrangement joins TRBV20-1 to TRBJ2-7; no firm D call. CDR1 and CDR2 (germline): DFQATT, SNEGSKA (reference sequence). CDR3 length: 14 amino acids. V lost 0 bases, J lost 3 bases, and 12 bases lay in between. Written as DNA, the CDR3 is TGCAGTGCTAGAGATTTCAAGGGCAACTACGAGCAGTACTTC. Translating it yields CSARDFKGNYEQYF.

At least ten counts were recorded for this clonotype. V gene TRBV20-1 combines with J gene TRBJ2-7, with TRBD1 matching over 8 bases. V trimming: 3 bases; J trimming: 6 bases; junction bases outside the gene matches: 7. The CDR3 sequence is 13 residues long. Germline V lookup: CDR1 DFQATT, CDR2 SNEGSKA (reference sequence). In DNA form, the CDR3 reads TGCAGTGCTAGTGGGGACAGGCGGGGCGAGCAGTACTTC. Translating it yields CSASGDRRGEQYF.

The CDR3 DNA sequence: TGTGCCAGCAGCTCAGACCTAGGCCCCGGGGAGCTGTTTTTT. It specifies CASSSDLGPGELFF. The J gene is TRBJ2-2, the V gene TRBV11-2; D ambiguous. Germline CDR1 reads SGHAT; CDR2 reads FQNNGV. V was pared by 4 bases and J by 6 bases, with 12 bases between. The CDR3 totals 14 residues.

This clonotype showed up many times. This chain connects TRBV5-1 to TRBJ2-1; 9 bases are a match to TRBD2. Losses at the gene ends were 2 bases for V and 0 bases for J; bases not matched to a gene: 6. The CDR3 consists of 17 residues. Per germline, CDR1 SGHRS and CDR2 YFSETQ. CDR3 sequence (DNA): TGCGCCAGCAGCTTTCAGCGGGGGGCCCCCTCCTACAATGAGCAGTTCTTC. Residues: CASSFQRGAPSYNEQFF.